A selection of T cell receptor beta chains follows, all from one sample in a study of long-term antiretroviral therapy in people with HIV. Profiling relied on immunoSEQ multiplex PCR, and the TCRdb table lists in-frame clones only, not all of them. This table holds around 21,000 clones, 80% to 90% found once. Sequences were derived from unsorted PBMCs, sampled 0.2 years before starting antiretroviral therapy. Receptor source: a man in his late teens or twenties with HIV. The CDR3 runs from the conserved cysteine through the conserved F or W. The D gene is left open where the match is weak. Rows may omit the clone size; those that give it use once, few, many or a size class.

J gene | V gene | clone size | D gene | CDR3 protein | CDR3 DNA
TRBJ2-1 | TRBV14 | . | . | CASSQWLTQFF | TGTGCCAGCAGCCAGTGGCTTACGCAGTTCTTC
TRBJ1-2 | TRBV27 | once | TRBD1 | CASRTRQGMGGYTF | TGTGCCAGCCGAACCCGACAGGGGATGGGGGGCTACACCTTC
TRBJ1-3 | TRBV6-1 | . | . | CASSESPRVGGNTIYF | TGTGCCAGCAGTGAATCCCCCAGGGTCGGTGGAAACACCATATATTTT
TRBJ1-2 | TRBV11-2 | . | . | CASSLDLGSGNYGYTF | TGTGCCAGCAGCTTAGATCTAGGTAGTGGGAACTATGGCTACACCTTC
TRBJ2-6 | TRBV7-9 | . | . | CASRPGGDLSGANVLTF | TGTGCCAGCAGGCCAGGAGGGGATCTCTCTGGGGCCAACGTCCTGACTTTC
TRBJ1-4 | TRBV2 | . | . | CASSELTASNEKLFF | TGTGCCAGCAGTGAGCTGACAGCAAGTAATGAAAAACTGTTTTTT
TRBJ2-3 | TRBV11-2 | . | TRBD2 | CASSGGRNHMDTQYF | TGTGCCAGCAGCGGCGGGAGGAACCACATGGATACGCAGTATTTT
TRBJ1-1 | TRBV10-3 | . | TRBD1 | CAIRTGDGTEAFF | TGTGCCATCAGGACAGGGGATGGCACTGAAGCTTTCTTT
TRBJ2-7 | TRBV5-1 | . | . | CASRTDRYEQYF | TGCGCCAGCAGGACAGACAGGTACGAGCAGTACTTC
TRBJ2-5 | TRBV6-5 | . | TRBD2 | CASTPEGTNRETQYF | TGTGCCAGCACCCCAGAGGGGACTAACAGAGAGACCCAGTACTTC
TRBJ1-3 | TRBV19 | . | TRBD1 | CASSIDRVRGNTIYF | TGTGCCAGTAGTATCGACAGGGTGAGGGGAAACACCATATATTTT
TRBJ1-3 | TRBV30 | . | . | CAWSEDKGGNTIYF | TGTGCCTGGAGTGAGGACAAGGGTGGAAACACCATATATTTT
TRBJ1-2 | TRBV5-6 | . | . | CASSLGQGRGNTF | TGTGCCAGCAGCTTGGGTCAGGGAAGGGGTAACACCTTC
TRBJ2-3 | TRBV4-3 | once | . | CASSQEPVRADTQYF | TGCGCCAGCAGCCAAGAACCCGTTCGGGCAGATACGCAGTATTTT
TRBJ2-7 | TRBV7-2 | . | . | CASSPVDLGYEQYF | TGTGCCAGCAGCCCCGTGGACCTGGGTTACGAGCAGTACTTC
TRBJ2-3 | TRBV13 | . | TRBD2 | CASSYSGGAGDTQYF | TGTGCCAGCAGTTACTCGGGGGGGGCGGGAGATACGCAGTATTTT
TRBJ1-6 | TRBV19 | . | . | CASSIGVLGSSPLHF | TGTGCCAGTAGTATAGGAGTTCTGGGTTCTTCACCCCTCCACTTT
TRBJ1-3 | TRBV7-9 | . | . | CASSLGGSGNTIYF | TGTGCCAGCAGCCTTGGTGGTTCTGGAAACACCATATATTTT
TRBJ1-3 | TRBV4-3 | . | . | CASSQDPASGNTIYF | TGCGCCAGCAGCCAAGATCCGGCCTCTGGAAACACCATATATTTT
TRBJ2-5 | TRBV7-9 | . | . | CASSPTMEETQYF | TGTGCCAGCAGCCCTACAATGGAAGAGACCCAGTACTTC
TRBJ2-5 | TRBV5-4 | . | . | CASSLEGPVKETQYF | TGTGCCAGCAGCTTGGAGGGACCGGTAAAAGAGACCCAGTACTTC
TRBJ2-3 | TRBV9 | . | . | CASSEHRRPTDTQYF | TGTGCCAGCAGCGAGCACAGGAGACCCACAGATACGCAGTATTTT
TRBJ1-4 | TRBV7-7 | . | . | CASSLAMGEKLFF | TGTGCTAGCAGCTTAGCGATGGGGGAAAAACTGTTTTTT
TRBJ1-4 | TRBV5-1 | once | TRBD1 | CASSLLQGEREKLFF | TGCGCCAGCAGCTTGTTACAGGGGGAGAGAGAAAAACTGTTTTTT
TRBJ2-5 | TRBV30 | . | . | CAWSFNGGPETQYF | TGTGCCTGGAGTTTCAATGGGGGACCAGAGACCCAGTACTTC
TRBJ2-5 | TRBV5-1 | . | TRBD2 | CASRPRLAGDFEETQYF | TGCGCCAGCAGACCACGACTAGCGGGGGATTTCGAAGAGACCCAGTACTTC
TRBJ2-7 | TRBV9 | few | . | CASSVEPGEGYEQYF | TGTGCCAGCAGCGTAGAGCCGGGTGAAGGCTACGAGCAGTACTTC
TRBJ2-7 | TRBV10-3 | . | . | CAISEYLDVDEQYF | TGTGCCATCAGTGAGTACCTGGACGTCGACGAGCAGTACTTC
TRBJ1-1 | TRBV7-9 | . | . | CASSFLGGEGTDTEAFF | TGTGCCAGCAGCTTCTTGGGGGGAGAGGGGACGGACACTGAAGCTTTCTTT
TRBJ2-1 | TRBV6-5 | once | TRBD1 | CASSYYRQGADEQFF | TGTGCCAGCAGTTACTACCGACAGGGGGCGGATGAGCAGTTCTTC
TRBJ1-6 | TRBV4-1 | . | . | CASSQTGGDSPLHF | TGCGCCAGCAGCCAAACAGGCGGGGATTCACCCCTCCACTTT
TRBJ2-3 | TRBV10-3 | . | TRBD2 | CAISVKAEAGATDTQYF | TGTGCCATCAGTGTGAAGGCGGAAGCGGGAGCCACAGATACGCAGTATTTT
TRBJ1-1 | TRBV6-6 | . | . | CASSPQVSWNTEAFF | TGTGCCAGCAGTCCACAGGTCTCTTGGAACACTGAAGCTTTCTTT
TRBJ2-5 | TRBV27 | . | TRBD2 | CASSALAGGRVETQYF | TGTGCCAGCAGTGCGCTAGCGGGGGGGCGGGTAGAGACCCAGTACTTC
TRBJ2-3 | TRBV6-5 | . | . | CASWRPLDDTQYF | TGTGCCAGCTGGCGACCCCTCGACGATACGCAGTATTTT
TRBJ1-1 | TRBV7-9 | . | . | CASSPRSTEAFF | TGTGCCAGCAGCCCCAGAAGCACTGAAGCTTTCTTT
TRBJ1-2 | TRBV6-6 | . | . | CASDPKGDLFYGYTF | TGTGCCAGCGACCCGAAGGGGGACCTTTTTTATGGCTACACCTTC
TRBJ1-1 | TRBV4-1 | . | . | CASSQERQRVNTEAFF | TGCGCCAGCAGCCAGGAAAGACAGAGAGTGAACACTGAAGCTTTCTTT
TRBJ1-1 | TRBV28 | . | . | CASSLGAEAFF | TGTGCCAGCAGTTTGGGCGCTGAAGCTTTCTTT
TRBJ2-1 | TRBV5-4 | . | . | CASSLPETNEQFF | TGTGCCAGCAGCTTGCCGGAGACCAATGAGCAGTTCTTC
TRBJ2-7 | TRBV30 | . | . | CAADFSYEQYF | TGTGCCGCCGACTTCTCCTACGAGCAGTACTTC
TRBJ1-3 | TRBV9 | . | . | CASSRDRTSGNTIYF | TGTGCCAGCAGCCGAGACAGGACCTCTGGAAACACCATATATTTT
TRBJ2-2 | TRBV10-3 | . | . | CAISATSGELFF | TGTGCCATCAGTGCGACCTCCGGGGAGCTGTTTTTT
TRBJ1-1 | TRBV5-5 | . | . | CASSLFSSEAFF | TGTGCCAGCAGCTTGTTCAGTTCTGAAGCTTTCTTT
TRBJ2-5 | TRBV6-6 | . | . | CAIAPLEGRETQYF | TGTGCCATCGCTCCTTTGGAGGGCCGAGAGACCCAGTACTTC
TRBJ1-3 | TRBV9 | few | . | CASSALDRFSGNTIYF | TGTGCCAGCAGCGCCCTAGATCGCTTCTCTGGAAACACCATATATTTT
TRBJ1-1 | TRBV6-1 | once | . | CASSDNKGEAFF | TGTGCCAGCAGTGATAATAAGGGAGAAGCTTTCTTT
TRBJ1-1 | TRBV11-2 | . | TRBD1 | CASSLTGATEAFF | TGTGCCAGCAGCTTGACAGGGGCCACTGAAGCTTTCTTT
TRBJ2-7 | TRBV29-1 | . | . | CSVKGITSYEQYF | TGCAGCGTGAAGGGAATTACCTCCTACGAGCAGTACTTC
TRBJ1-2 | TRBV5-6 | . | TRBD1 | CASSLARDRHKANYGYTF | TGTGCCAGCAGCTTGGCCCGGGACAGGCACAAAGCTAACTATGGCTACACCTTC
TRBJ2-7 | TRBV25-1 | once | . | CASKPFRSSYEQYF | TGTGCCAGCAAGCCGTTCAGGAGCTCCTACGAGCAGTACTTC
TRBJ1-3 | TRBV7-9 | . | . | CASSVVGGLDTIYF | TGTGCCAGCAGCGTTGTTGGGGGGCTAGACACCATATATTTT